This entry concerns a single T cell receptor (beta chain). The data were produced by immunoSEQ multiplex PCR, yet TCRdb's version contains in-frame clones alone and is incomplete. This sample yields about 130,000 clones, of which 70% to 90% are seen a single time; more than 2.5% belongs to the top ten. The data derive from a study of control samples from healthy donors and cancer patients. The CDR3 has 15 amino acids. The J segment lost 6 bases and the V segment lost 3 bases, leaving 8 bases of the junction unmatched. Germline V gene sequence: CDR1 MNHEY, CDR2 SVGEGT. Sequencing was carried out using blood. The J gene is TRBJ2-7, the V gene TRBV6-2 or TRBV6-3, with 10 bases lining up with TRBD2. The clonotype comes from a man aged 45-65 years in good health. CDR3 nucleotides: TGTGCCAGCAGTTATTTAGCGGGGGGCTTCTTCGAGCAGTACTTC. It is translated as CASSYLAGGFFEQYF.